These T cell receptor beta chains were read from a single sample in a study of T cell responses to AZD1222 COVID-19 vaccine. TCRdb's copy holds only in-frame clones and misses some; the assay was immunoSEQ multiplex PCR. Of about 140,000 clones in the sample, around nine tenths were seen once. Source: peripheral blood, taken 28 days after the second AZD1222 dose. The receptor source for this set is an adult who received the AZD1222 COVID-19 vaccine. CDR3s include the opening cysteine and the closing phenylalanine or tryptophan. Each record gives: CDR3 length, V gene, J gene, D gene, clone size, CDR3 protein, CDR3 DNA. The D gene is left open where the match is weak. Clone size is shown for a subset of rows, as once, few, many or a class of expanded clone.

cdr3_length: 12
v_call: TRBV7-2
j_call: TRBJ1-2
d_call: .
clone_size: .
cdr3_aa: CASSLGGYGYTF
cdr3_nt: TGTGCCAGCAGCTTGGGGGGGTATGGCTACACCTTC

cdr3_length: 16
v_call: TRBV5-5
j_call: TRBJ2-1
d_call: .
clone_size: .
cdr3_aa: CASSLLGGSSYNEQFF
cdr3_nt: TGTGCCAGCAGCTTGTTGGGGGGTAGCTCCTACAATGAGCAGTTCTTC

cdr3_length: 16
v_call: TRBV19
j_call: TRBJ1-6
d_call: TRBD1
clone_size: once
cdr3_aa: CASRTGEASYNSPLHF
cdr3_nt: TGTGCCAGTAGGACAGGGGAAGCCTCCTATAATTCACCCCTCCACTTT

cdr3_length: 15
v_call: TRBV27
j_call: TRBJ1-3
d_call: .
clone_size: .
cdr3_aa: CASSLYGTSGNTIYF
cdr3_nt: TGTGCCAGCAGTTTATACGGGACATCTGGAAACACCATATATTTT

cdr3_length: 12
v_call: TRBV6-6
j_call: TRBJ1-1
d_call: .
clone_size: .
cdr3_aa: CASSLGETEAFF
cdr3_nt: TGTGCCAGCAGTTTGGGGGAAACTGAAGCTTTCTTT

cdr3_length: 14
v_call: TRBV5-1
j_call: TRBJ2-1
d_call: TRBD2
clone_size: .
cdr3_aa: CASREGLGTNEQFF
cdr3_nt: TGCGCCAGCAGAGAGGGACTAGGTACCAATGAGCAGTTCTTC

cdr3_length: 15
v_call: TRBV19
j_call: TRBJ2-1
d_call: TRBD2
clone_size: .
cdr3_aa: CASSIRTSGRYEQFF
cdr3_nt: TGTGCCAGTAGTATTCGGACTAGCGGGAGATACGAGCAGTTCTTC

cdr3_length: 13
v_call: TRBV12-3/TRBV12-4
j_call: TRBJ1-2
d_call: TRBD1
clone_size: .
cdr3_aa: CASSLEGADGYTF
cdr3_nt: TGTGCCAGCAGTTTAGAGGGGGCGGATGGCTACACCTTC

cdr3_length: 11
v_call: TRBV11-2
j_call: TRBJ1-2
d_call: .
clone_size: .
cdr3_aa: CASSSLRGYTF
cdr3_nt: TGTGCCAGCAGCTCCCTGAGGGGCTACACCTTC

cdr3_length: 14
v_call: TRBV3-1/TRBV3-2
j_call: TRBJ1-1
d_call: TRBD1
clone_size: .
cdr3_aa: CASSQRQGNTEAFF
cdr3_nt: TGTGCCAGCAGCCAACGACAGGGGAACACTGAAGCTTTCTTT

cdr3_length: 17
v_call: TRBV9
j_call: TRBJ1-6
d_call: TRBD1
clone_size: once
cdr3_aa: CASSATGKSSYNSPLHF
cdr3_nt: TGTGCCAGCAGCGCGACAGGGAAGAGCTCCTATAATTCACCCCTCCACTTT

cdr3_length: 16
v_call: TRBV5-6
j_call: TRBJ1-1
d_call: .
clone_size: once
cdr3_aa: CASSLELGTGVTEAFF
cdr3_nt: TGTGCCAGCAGCTTGGAGCTGGGCACCGGAGTCACTGAAGCTTTCTTT